This T cell receptor beta chain was identified during a study of shared clonotypes between healthy human individuals. The overall study: Donors, aged 18 to 49, were a couple of women and a few men.

Sequencing used immunoSEQ multiplex PCR; TCRdb keeps in-frame clones, though not all of them. Of nearly 2 million clones detected, around 96% appear once; the ten largest clones hold around 1%. Cells designated naive CD8 were CD45RO-negative and were positively selected for CCR7, with terminally differentiated effector memory CD45RA+ cells excluded. The ends were cut back, 0 bases at V and 5 bases at J, with 12 bases in the middle. CDR1 is ENHRY, CDR2 SYGVKD, per germline. The CDR3 loop spans 15 amino acids. Sample: naive CD8+ T cells sorted from blood. The clonotype comes from a man aged 18 to 29 in good health. The chain has TRBV10-3 and TRBJ2-3, with no clear D. CDR3 loop: CAISESGLVGDTQYF. CDR3 bases: TGTGCCATCAGTGAGTCCGGGCTAGTTGGAGATACGCAGTATTTT.